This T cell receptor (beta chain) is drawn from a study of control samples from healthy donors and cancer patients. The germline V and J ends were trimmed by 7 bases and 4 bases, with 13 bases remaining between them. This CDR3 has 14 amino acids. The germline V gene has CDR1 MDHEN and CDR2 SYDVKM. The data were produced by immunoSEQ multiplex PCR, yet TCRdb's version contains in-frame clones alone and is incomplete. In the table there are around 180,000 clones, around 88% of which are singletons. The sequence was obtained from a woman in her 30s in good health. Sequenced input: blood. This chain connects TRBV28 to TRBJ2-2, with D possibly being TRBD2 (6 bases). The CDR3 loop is CASISGAGTGELFF. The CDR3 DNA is TGTGCCAGCATTTCGGGAGCCGGCACCGGGGAGCTGTTTTTT.